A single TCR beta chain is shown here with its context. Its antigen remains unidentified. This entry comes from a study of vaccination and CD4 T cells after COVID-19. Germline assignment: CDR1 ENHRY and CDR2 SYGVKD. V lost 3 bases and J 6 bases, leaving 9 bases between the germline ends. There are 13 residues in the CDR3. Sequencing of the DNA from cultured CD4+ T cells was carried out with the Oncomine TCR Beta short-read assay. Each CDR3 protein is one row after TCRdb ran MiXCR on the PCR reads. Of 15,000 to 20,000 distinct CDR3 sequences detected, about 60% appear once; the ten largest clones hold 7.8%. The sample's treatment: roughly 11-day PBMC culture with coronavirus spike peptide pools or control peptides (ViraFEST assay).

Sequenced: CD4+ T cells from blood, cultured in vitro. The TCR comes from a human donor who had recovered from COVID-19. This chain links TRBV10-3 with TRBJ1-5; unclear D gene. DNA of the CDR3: TGTGCCATCAGTGATTATGGAGGTCAGCCCCAGCATTTT. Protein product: CAISDYGGQPQHF.